This TCR beta chain emerged from a study of identical twins. Study outcomes and limitations: Invariant T cells like MAIT and iNKT could partly confound the zero-insertion analyses.

The germline V gene has CDR1 SQVTM and CDR2 ANQGSEA. With 5 bases clipped from V and 2 bases from J, the junction kept 8 bases outside the gene matches. This CDR3 has 15 residues. MiXCR, run by TCRdb on the 5' RACE reads, gives a single entry per CDR3 protein. The sample records about 720,000 distinct CDR3 sequences, roughly 18% being singletons. Comment on this clonotype: As yet, its antigen is unknown.

These data were also reused for a study on T cells expressing NK-cell markers.

The sample was PBMCs. This TCR was recovered from a woman aged 18-29 years in good health. The chain has TRBV29-1 and TRBJ2-2; TRBD1 matches 7 bases. The CDR3 bases are TGCAGCGTTAATTTGGGACAGCCAAACACCGGGGAGCTGTTTTTT. It is translated as CSVNLGQPNTGELFF.